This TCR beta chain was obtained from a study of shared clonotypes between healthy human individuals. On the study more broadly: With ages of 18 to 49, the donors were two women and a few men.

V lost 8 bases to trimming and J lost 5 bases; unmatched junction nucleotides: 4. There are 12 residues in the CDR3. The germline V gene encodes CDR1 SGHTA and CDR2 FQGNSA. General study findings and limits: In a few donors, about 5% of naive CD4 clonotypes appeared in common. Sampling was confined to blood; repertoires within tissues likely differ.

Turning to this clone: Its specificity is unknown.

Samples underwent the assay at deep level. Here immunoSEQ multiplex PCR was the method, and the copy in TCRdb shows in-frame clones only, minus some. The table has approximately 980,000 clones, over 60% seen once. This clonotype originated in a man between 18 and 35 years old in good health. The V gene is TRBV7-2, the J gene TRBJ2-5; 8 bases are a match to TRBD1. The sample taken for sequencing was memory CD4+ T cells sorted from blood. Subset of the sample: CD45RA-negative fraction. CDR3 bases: TGTGCCAGCGGCAGGGGGCCGGAGACCCAGTACTTC. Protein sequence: CASGRGPETQYF. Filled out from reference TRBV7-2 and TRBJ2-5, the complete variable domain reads GAGVSQSPSNKVTEKGKDVELRCDPISGHTALYWYRQSLGQGLEFLIYFQGNSAPDKSGLPSDRFSAERTGGSVSTLTIQRTQQEDSAVYLCASGRGPETQYFGPGTRLLVL.